This T cell receptor beta chain was observed in a study of radiation and T cells in renal cell carcinoma. This clone was detected only a few times. The time point here: blood 2 weeks post-SBRT. The treatment denotes: 15 Gy SBRT to primary tumor, nephrectomy 4 weeks later. Sequencing was performed with immunoSEQ multiplex PCR; in TCRdb, only in-frame clones are kept and a portion is missing. The sample shows roughly 120,000 clones, approximately 80% of them seen only once. Between the trimmed V and J ends, which lost 9 bases and 4 bases, there was a span of 12 bases. CDR1 is SGHNT, CDR2 YYREEE, per germline (reference sequence). The CDR3 runs 12 residues.

Specimen: blood, collected from a patient whose treatment included radiotherapy and nephrectomy. The chain is built from TRBV5-4 and TRBJ2-3, with D uncertain. The receptor comes from a woman aged 60-70 years with renal cell carcinoma. CDR3 nucleotide sequence: TGTGCCACCGCAGGTACGGCAGATACGCAGTATTTT. Translated, it gives CATAGTADTQYF.